The 21 T cell receptor beta chains reported below all come from one sample, sequenced in a study of neoadjuvant anti-PD-1 for oral cavity cancer. The table came from immunoSEQ multiplex PCR; TCRdb's copy has only in-frame clones and leaves some out. The repertoire holds just over 65,000 clones, with more than 75% as singletons. Time point here: after neoadjuvant nivolumab, at surgical resection. Sample: PBMCs, taken after nivolumab (anti-PD-1) treatment. These receptors were collected from a person aged 35 to 85 with oral cavity squamous cell carcinoma.

The CDR3 here is CASRTMDGRGATQYF. The DNA for the CDR3 is TGTGCCAGCCGAACCATGGACGGGAGAGGCGCTACGCAGTATTTT. This chain links TRBV11-2 with TRBJ2-3; D may be TRBD2 (6 bases). CDR3 length: 15 amino acids. V shed 8 bases and J shed 8 bases, with 23 bases lying between them. The germline V gene encodes CDR1 SGHAT and CDR2 FQNNGV.

The rearrangement joins TRBV7-9 to TRBJ2-2; possibly TRBD1 or TRBD2 for D (5 bases each). The CDR3 sequence is 14 residues long. V lost 8 bases and J 3 bases, leaving 13 bases between the germline ends. Germline values: CDR1 SEHNR, CDR2 FQNEAQ (reference sequence). In nucleotides, the CDR3 is TGTGCCAGCTCCCCGGGACCCCACACCGGGGAGCTGTTTTTT. Translated, it gives CASSPGPHTGELFF.

The V gene is TRBV6-6, the J gene TRBJ2-1; the D gene is possibly TRBD2 (5 bases). V lost 11 bases and J lost 4, with 15 bases in between. Germline lookup yields CDR1 MNHNY and CDR2 SVGAGI (reference sequence). The CDR3 runs 13 residues. CDR3 sequence reads: CACLRALYNEQFF. The CDR3 bases are TGTGCCTGCCTGAGGGCTCTATACAATGAGCAGTTCTTC.

This clone was seen a few times. The genes are TRBV7-3 and TRBJ2-3, with TRBD2 identical over 10 bases. CDR1 is SGHTA, CDR2 FQGTGA, per germline. The CDR3 has 15 amino acids. Losses at the gene ends were 5 bases for V and 3 bases for J; bases not matched to a gene: 5. The CDR3 coding sequence is TGTGCCAGCAGCCCGGGGACTAGCGCAACAGATACGCAGTATTTT. Its translation is CASSPGTSATDTQYF.

The gene calls are TRBV11-3 and TRBJ2-7, with D possibly TRBD1 on 6 matching bases. This CDR3 has 13 residues. Germline loops: CDR1 SGHNT, CDR2 YENEEA. V lost 4 bases and J lost 3, with 10 bases in between. Written as DNA, the CDR3 is TGTGCCAGCAGCTCCCGGACAGACTACGAGCAGTACTTC. It specifies CASSSRTDYEQYF.

V is TRBV6-1 and J is TRBJ2-7, with 11 bases fitting TRBD1. Losses at the gene ends were 5 bases for V and 4 bases for J; bases not matched to a gene: 4. The CDR3 runs to 14 residues. Germline loops: CDR1 MNHNS, CDR2 SASEGT. The CDR3 loop reads CASSRDRGSYEQYF. The CDR3 DNA is TGTGCCAGCAGTCGGGACAGGGGGTCTTACGAGCAGTACTTC.

The CDR3 nucleotides read TGTGCCAGCAGTGTGACGACAGAACCAGATACGCAGTATTTT. Amino acids: CASSVTTEPDTQYF. The chain links TRBV6-1 to TRBJ2-3; possible D gene TRBD1, 5 bases. Germline lookup yields CDR1 MNHNS and CDR2 SASEGT. The CDR3 sequence is 14 residues long. V lost 4 bases and J lost 4, with 12 bases in between.

This chain links TRBV30 with TRBJ2-7; D might be TRBD1 or TRBD2, each matching 5 bases. The V end was cut by 3 bases, the J end by 7 bases, with 13 bases between. Germline V gene lookup returns CDR1 GTSNPN and CDR2 SVGIG (reference sequence). This CDR3 is built from 12 residues. The CDR3 reads CAWRGTSGEQYF. Here the CDR3 DNA reads TGTGCCTGGAGGGGGACGTCTGGGGAGCAGTACTTC.

The rearrangement joins TRBV9 to TRBJ2-3; weak D call: TRBD2 (5 bases). Germline values: CDR1 SGDLS, CDR2 YYNGEE. The CDR3 has 16 residues. V dropped 4 bases and J dropped 0 bases, with 15 bases sitting between them. The CDR3, as DNA: TGTGCCAGCAGCTCAAACGACGGCGGGAGCACAGATACGCAGTATTTT. This translates into CASSSNDGGSTDTQYF.

This clone has a single count. J is TRBJ2-7 and V is TRBV6-1; the D is unclear. The length of the CDR3 is 14 residues. From germline, CDR1 is MNHNS and CDR2 SASEGT. The V end lost 3 bases, the J end lost 4 bases, and 13 bases lay between the germline ends. CDR3 nucleotide sequence: TGTGCCAGCAGTGAGAGAAACCCCGCGTACGAGCAGTACTTC. Amino acid sequence: CASSERNPAYEQYF.

The genes are TRBV15 and TRBJ2-4; D is undetermined. Trimming removed 5 bases from V and 5 bases from J, with 7 bases in between. The CDR3 is made up of 12 amino acids. The V gene's germline CDR1 is LNHNV and CDR2 YYDKDF (reference sequence). The chain's CDR3 is CATSPDQNIQYF. CDR3 DNA: TGTGCCACCAGCCCTGATCAAAACATTCAGTACTTC.

The chain couples TRBV9 to TRBJ2-3; 7 bases fit TRBD1. The CDR3 runs to 15 residues. V lost 3 bases to trimming and J lost 3 bases; unmatched junction nucleotides: 7. The germline gives CDR1 SGDLS, CDR2 YYNGEE. CDR3 region: CASSAGDRVTDTQYF. The CDR3 nucleotides are TGTGCCAGCAGCGCGGGTGACAGGGTAACAGATACGCAGTATTTT.

This chain joins TRBV15 and TRBJ2-1; D gene uncertain. V lost 4 bases, J lost 13 bases, and 14 bases lay in between. The CDR3 consists of 12 residues. Looked up from germline, CDR1 is LNHNV and CDR2 is YYDKDF (reference sequence). CDR3 residues: CATSTRSQEQFF. The CDR3 nucleotides are TGTGCCACCAGCACCCGGTCCCAGGAACAGTTCTTC.

The CDR3: CASSLTSGRIGELFF. DNA for the CDR3: TGCGCCAGCAGCTTGACTAGCGGGAGAATCGGGGAGCTGTTTTTT. This rearrangement joins TRBV5-1 to TRBJ2-2, with 11 nucleotides matching TRBD2. The CDR3 runs 15 residues. CDR1 is SGHRS, CDR2 YFSETQ, per germline. The junction had 3 bases not matched to a gene; V was cut back by 1 base and J by 7 bases.

The V and J genes are TRBV12-5 and TRBJ2-1; no clear D gene. V was shortened by 1 base and J by 10 bases, with 14 bases between the two germline ends. Germline CDR1 LGHNT, CDR2 FRNRAP. The CDR3 sequence is 14 residues long. Here the CDR3 DNA reads TGTGCTAGTGGTTTGGAGGTTGCATCGGGCGAGCAGTTCTTC. It encodes CASGLEVASGEQFF.

With respect to this clone: The sample holds other DNA sequences that translate to the same CDR3. This sequence joins TRBV19 and TRBJ1-2; TRBD1 is a possible D gene (6 bases). V dropped 6 bases and J dropped 7 bases, with 12 bases sitting between them. Germline CDR1 LNHDA, CDR2 SQIVND (reference sequence). The CDR3 extends over 12 amino acids. The CDR3 reads CASRTQGFGYTF. CDR3 in DNA: TGTGCCAGTAGAACACAGGGATTTGGCTACACCTTC.

The J gene is TRBJ2-7, the V gene TRBV30; D is ambiguous. CDR1 and CDR2 (germline): GTSNPN, SVGIG (reference sequence). This CDR3 spans 15 amino acids. Trimming left V 1 base short and J 2 bases short, with 15 bases between. The CDR3 DNA sequence: TGTGCCTGGAGTGGTGGAGACTTCTCACCCTACGAGCAGTACTTC. Translation gives CAWSGGDFSPYEQYF.

The chain carries TRBV5-1 and TRBJ2-1, with 13 bases that match TRBD2. From germline, CDR1 is SGHRS and CDR2 YFSETQ. This CDR3 has 17 residues. After removal of 3 bases from V and 5 bases from J, the junction contained 8 bases not matched to a gene. The CDR3 is CASSWGTSGKAHNEQFF. CDR3 DNA sequence: TGCGCCAGCAGCTGGGGGACTAGCGGGAAGGCACACAATGAGCAGTTCTTC.

The CDR3 protein is CSGVNTGELFF. The CDR3 bases are TGCAGCGGCGTTAACACCGGGGAGCTGTTTTTT. This chain joins TRBV29-1 and TRBJ2-2; D is uncertain. CDR1 is SQVTM and CDR2 is ANQGSEA in the germline V gene. This CDR3 is 11 amino acids long. V was shortened by 7 bases and J by 2 bases, with 5 bases between the two germline ends.

The gene calls are TRBV5-1 and TRBJ1-1; 7 bases are shared with TRBD1. J gave up 3 bases and V 3 bases, and 8 bases lay outside the gene matches. The CDR3 runs to 15 residues. The germline gives CDR1 SGHRS, CDR2 YFSETQ. CDR3 nucleotide sequence: TGCGCCAGCAGCTATGGGACAGTTATTTACACTGAAGCTTTCTTT. It translates to CASSYGTVIYTEAFF.

The rearrangement links TRBV6-5 to TRBJ2-3; a weak D match, TRBD1 (5 bases). Trimming left V 7 bases short and J 6 bases short, with 14 bases between. CDR1 is MNHEY, CDR2 SVGAGI, per germline. CDR3 length: 13 amino acids. CDR3 loop: CASTYRKGDTQYF. CDR3 nucleotide sequence: TGTGCCAGCACCTACAGGAAGGGGGATACGCAGTATTTT.